This T cell receptor beta chain was identified during a study of glioma-infiltrating T cells after dendritic cell vaccination. Study details: Dendritic cell vaccination trial patients had either newly diagnosed or recurrent glioblastoma. Patients received autologous tumor lysate-pulsed dendritic cell vaccination between about 2002 and 2012.

PBMC sampling occurred before vaccination, two weeks after the third dose, and at progression. V lost 4 bases and J lost 4; bases outside the gene matches: 12. The germline gives CDR1 SGHDN, CDR2 FVKESK. This CDR3 comprises 16 residues. Amplification used 60 V beta primers and 13 J beta primers. Measured with immunoSEQ multiplex PCR; TCRdb has only the in-frame clones, and not every one. The data contain under 70,000 clones, approximately 78% of them singletons. A single count supports this clone. The sequence derives from a human donor with glioblastoma. V usage is TRBV14 and J usage is TRBJ2-7; 8 positions agree with TRBD1. The sample was blood, taken before dendritic cell vaccination. For the CDR3, the DNA is TGTGCCAGCAGCCCTCGTGCCGGGACAGGAGTGTACGAGCAGTACTTC. Protein product: CASSPRAGTGVYEQYF.